This T cell receptor beta chain was captured in a study of beta chain features in type 1 diabetes. Study context: There were 107,917,701 sorted cells examined across all samples. Findings and caveats of the study: Reduced insertions and increased deletions marked VDJ junctions in type 1 diabetes patients. TCRB CDR3s were moderately but significantly shorter in Type 1 diabetes patients in all four CD4+ subsets.

Sequencing targeted expressed TCRB transcripts, as all isolated RNA had been reverse transcribed. Samples of naive, central memory and regulatory T cells yielded a mean of about 3.9 million reads. TCRdb's table, derived via immunoSEQ multiplex PCR, lists solely in-frame clones and lacks some. The sample lists 500,000 to 800,000 clones, 9.5% to 15% seen once, with more than 0.09% in the top ten. On this clone: Antigen unknown.

The trim removed 4 bases at V and 5 bases at J, leaving 2 bases unmatched. Germline CDR1 LGHNA, CDR2 YNFKEQ. The CDR3 sequence is 13 residues long. The receptor was derived from a man aged 25-40 years with type 1 diabetes. The V gene is TRBV4-2, the J gene TRBJ1-5; 7 bases are a match to TRBD1. The sample comprised naive CD4+ T cells from blood. In nucleotides, the CDR3 is TGTGCCAGCAGCCGACAGGGTGATCAGCCCCAGCATTTT. Amino acid sequence: CASSRQGDQPQHF.